The 31 T cell receptor beta chains in this list originate from one sample, sequenced in a study of immune evolution from preneoplasia to lung adenocarcinoma. Sequencing was performed with immunoSEQ multiplex PCR; in TCRdb, only in-frame clones are kept and a portion is missing. The table includes a few thousand clones, around half detected once. Sequencing used FFPE normal lung tissue adjacent to the tumor. The receptors were sampled from a person aged 45 to 59 with lung adenocarcinoma.

This chain connects TRBV29-1 to TRBJ1-2; D is possibly TRBD1 (5 bases). This CDR3 has 14 amino acids. Germline assignment: CDR1 SQVTM and CDR2 ANQGSEA. V dropped 2 bases and J dropped 8 bases, with 18 bases sitting between them. The CDR3 sequence: CSVESDSNHGGYTF. CDR3 in DNA: TGCAGCGTTGAAAGTGACAGCAACCATGGGGGCTACACCTTC.

This clone turned up a few times. The chain carries TRBV28 and TRBJ2-7; D assignment may be TRBD1 or TRBD2 (5 bases each). Germline loops: CDR1 MDHEN, CDR2 SYDVKM. Trimming cost V 5 bases and J 4 bases, with 15 bases left between them. The CDR3 has 14 amino acids. The CDR3 sequence: CASSPPGQQYEQYF. The CDR3 DNA is TGTGCCAGCAGTCCCCCGGGGCAGCAGTACGAGCAGTACTTC.

The genes are TRBV29-1 and TRBJ1-2, with D unclear. The germline CDR1 and CDR2 sequences are SQVTM and ANQGSEA. The CDR3 has 12 residues. Trimming cost V 3 bases and J 1 base, with 6 bases left between them. The CDR3 bases are TGCAGCGTTGAGAGGGATAACTATGGCTACACCTTC. It yields the protein CSVERDNYGYTF.

The V gene is TRBV29-1, the J gene TRBJ1-1; tentative D call: TRBD1 (5 bases). This CDR3 region has 14 residues. Per germline, CDR1 SQVTM and CDR2 ANQGSEA. Trimming pared 7 bases from V and 7 bases from J, leaving 22 bases between. CDR3 sequence: CSAMKPETGGEAFF. In DNA, the CDR3 is TGCAGCGCTATGAAGCCGGAGACGGGGGGTGAAGCTTTCTTT.

The CDR3 DNA sequence: TGCGCCAGCAGCTTAGGGACTCCCGAGAGGAACACTGAAGCTTTCTTT. Its translation: CASSLGTPERNTEAFF. The chain employs TRBV5-1 and TRBJ1-1; maybe TRBD1 (5 bases). Trimming cost V 2 bases and J 1 base, with 15 bases left between them. The CDR3 is 16 residues long. CDR1 and CDR2 (germline): SGHRS, YFSETQ.

The chain uses TRBV4-1 and TRBJ2-7; tentatively, D is TRBD1 (5 bases). The germline gives CDR1 MGHRA, CDR2 YSYEKL. V lost 0 bases to trimming and J lost 3 bases, with 9 bases between them. The CDR3 contains 14 residues. CDR3 bases: TGCGCCAGCAGCCAAGAAGGGGTGAGCTACGAGCAGTACTTC. Protein product: CASSQEGVSYEQYF.

The chain recombines TRBV7-9 with TRBJ2-2; no definite D call. This CDR3 spans 14 amino acids. Germline V gene lookup returns CDR1 SEHNR and CDR2 FQNEAQ (reference sequence). V shed 8 bases and J shed 2 bases, with 12 bases lying between them. CDR3 DNA: TGTGCCAGCGTGCTCTTTATTAACACCGGGGAGCTGTTTTTT. It translates to CASVLFINTGELFF.

This chain joins TRBV11-2 and TRBJ1-5; D gene ambiguous. V shed 0 bases and J shed 5 bases, with 14 bases lying between them. Germline V lookup: CDR1 SGHAT, CDR2 FQNNGV. The CDR3 is made up of 16 amino acids. The CDR3 is CASSLDPGRGDQPQHF. Written as DNA, the CDR3 is TGTGCCAGCAGCTTAGATCCCGGGCGAGGAGATCAGCCCCAGCATTTT.

The rearrangement joins TRBV29-1 to TRBJ1-1, with D perhaps TRBD1 (6 bases). V was trimmed by 6 bases and J by 3 bases, leaving 8 bases between them. The CDR3 totals 11 residues. Germline V gene lookup returns CDR1 SQVTM and CDR2 ANQGSEA. Here the CDR3 reads CSVTGYTEAFF. For the CDR3, the DNA is TGCAGCGTCACAGGGTACACTGAAGCTTTCTTT.

This clone was seen only a few times. Here the CDR3 DNA reads TGTGCCAGCAGCATGACCCCTAGCGGGGGTTACGAGCAGTACTTC. Translation: CASSMTPSGGYEQYF. This sequence joins TRBV7-9 and TRBJ2-7; TRBD2 matches at 10 bases. The germline V gene has CDR1 SEHNR and CDR2 FQNEAQ (reference sequence). This CDR3 region has 15 residues. V lost 5 bases to trimming and J lost 4 bases; unmatched junction nucleotides: 8. Variable domain in full (rest from reference TRBV7-9 and TRBJ2-7): DTGVSQNPRHKITKRGQNVTFRCDPISEHNRLYWYRQTLGQGPEFLTYFQNEAQLEKSRLLSDRFSAERPKGSFSTLEIQRTEQGDSAMYLCASSMTPSGGYEQYFGPGTRLTVT.

V usage is TRBV19 and J usage is TRBJ2-5; D is unresolved. V was clipped by 5 bases and J by 5 bases, with 15 bases between them. CDR3 length: 14 amino acids. Germline V lookup: CDR1 LNHDA, CDR2 SQIVND (reference sequence). The CDR3 loop reads CASSPRQEWETQYF. The CDR3 region has the DNA TGTGCCAGTAGTCCAAGGCAGGAGTGGGAGACCCAGTACTTC.

CDR3 in amino acids: CASSVGVAGVGNEQFF. Here the CDR3 DNA reads TGTGCCAGCAGCGTAGGAGTAGCGGGAGTAGGCAATGAGCAGTTCTTC. The chain joins TRBV9 to TRBJ2-1, with 9 bases matching TRBD2. V was pared by 0 bases and J by 6 bases, with 7 bases of the junction left unmatched. The CDR3 covers 16 residues. Germline CDR1 is SGDLS and CDR2 is YYNGEE. Complete variable domain (other parts from reference TRBV9 and TRBJ2-1): DSGVTQTPKHLITATGQRVTLRCSPRSGDLSVYWYQQSLDQGLQFLIQYYNGEERAKGNILERFSAQQFPDLHSELNLSSLELGDSALYFCASSVGVAGVGNEQFFGPGTRLTVL.

This clone showed up just a few times. This chain connects TRBV9 to TRBJ2-3; no firm D call. V dropped 4 bases and J dropped 10 bases, with 10 bases sitting between them. CDR1 is SGDLS and CDR2 is YYNGEE in the germline V gene. The CDR3 consists of 11 residues. The CDR3 protein is CASSQTGPQYF. CDR3 coding DNA: TGTGCCAGCAGCCAAACGGGCCCGCAGTATTTT.

This clone was counted once. This chain joins TRBV29-1 and TRBJ2-7, with 8 bases aligning to TRBD2. Looked up from germline, CDR1 is SQVTM and CDR2 is ANQGSEA. Unmatched junction bases numbered 3, after V lost 1 base and J lost 4 bases. CDR3 size: 13 residues. For the CDR3, the DNA is TGCAGCGTTGAAGTTCTAGCGGGTTACGAGCAGTACTTC. Translating it yields CSVEVLAGYEQYF.

The chain recombines TRBV5-6 with TRBJ1-4; D unresolved. The V and J ends lost 4 bases and 7 bases respectively, with 11 bases between them. CDR3 size: 13 residues. Looked up from germline, CDR1 is SGHDT and CDR2 is YYEEEE. The CDR3, as DNA: TGTGCCAGCAGCCGGTGGGCAGTTGAAAAACTGTTTTTT. Protein sequence: CASSRWAVEKLFF.

There are a few counts of this clone. The chain recombines TRBV11-2 with TRBJ1-1; possibly TRBD1 for D (6 bases). This CDR3 comprises 14 residues. CDR1 and CDR2 from the germline V gene are SGHAT and FQNNGV. The germline V and J ends were trimmed by 3 bases and 0 bases, with 8 bases remaining between them. The CDR3 nucleotides are TGTGCCAGCAGCTTCCAGGGGCTGAACACTGAAGCTTTCTTT. Translated: CASSFQGLNTEAFF. Full variable domain (outside the CDR3, taken from reference TRBV11-2 and TRBJ1-1): EAGVAQSPRYKIIEKRQSVAFWCNPISGHATLYWYQQILGQGPKLLIQFQNNGVVDDSQLPKDRFSAERLKGVDSTLKIQPAKLEDSAVYLCASSFQGLNTEAFFGQGTRLTVV.

In its sample, this clone was seen once. V is TRBV28 and J is TRBJ1-1; 11 bases match TRBD1. Germline values: CDR1 MDHEN, CDR2 SYDVKM. The V and J ends lost 4 bases and 11 bases, in that order; junction bases with no gene match: 9. The CDR3 is made up of 14 amino acids. The CDR3 loop is CASSSKGQGVRAFF. The CDR3 DNA is TGTGCCAGCAGTTCTAAGGGACAGGGGGTCCGGGCTTTCTTT.

This clone was observed once. The V and J genes are TRBV18 and TRBJ2-1; TRBD2 aligns across 12 bases. V trimming: 4 bases; J trimming: 9 bases; junction bases outside the gene matches: 7. Per the germline V gene, CDR1 is KGHSH and CDR2 is LQKENI. The CDR3 has 15 residues. CDR3 sequence: CASSLLAGGLPEQFF. CDR3 bases: TGTGCCAGCTCACTACTAGCGGGGGGACTACCTGAGCAGTTCTTC.

This chain links TRBV9 with TRBJ2-3, with TRBD2 matching 9 bases. This CDR3 has 15 amino acids. The V gene's germline CDR1 is SGDLS and CDR2 YYNGEE. The V segment lost 4 bases and the J segment 5 bases; nucleotides outside the gene matches: 8. The CDR3 DNA sequence: TGTGCCAGCAGCAATAGCGGGAGAACAGGAGATACGCAGTATTTT. Translated: CASSNSGRTGDTQYF.

This sequence joins TRBV5-6 and TRBJ2-7; D unclear. The CDR3 spans 11 residues. The germline gives CDR1 SGHDT, CDR2 YYEEEE. V dropped 2 bases and J dropped 0 bases, with 0 bases sitting between them. The DNA for the CDR3 is TGTGCCAGCAGCTTCTCCTACGAGCAGTACTTC. This gives the protein CASSFSYEQYF. The full variable domain, with the rest looked up from reference TRBV5-6 and TRBJ2-7, is DAGVTQSPTHLIKTRGQQVTLRCSPKSGHDTVSWYQQALGQGPQFIFQYYEEEERQRGNFPDRFSGHQFPNYSSELNVNALLLGDSALYLCASSFSYEQYFGPGTRLTVT.

The genes are TRBV14 and TRBJ1-1; perhaps TRBD1 as D (6 bases). Germline V gives CDR1 SGHDN, CDR2 FVKESK. The CDR3 is 15 amino acids. V lost 4 bases and J lost 3, with 15 bases in between. The CDR3, as DNA: TGTGCCAGCAGCCCCATCGCGGGGGCGGACACTGAAGCTTTCTTT. Translation: CASSPIAGADTEAFF.

The chain recombines TRBV12-5 with TRBJ2-1; D unclear. Trimming took 6 bases from V and 0 from J, leaving 9 bases between them. Looked up from germline, CDR1 is LGHNT and CDR2 is FRNRAP. CDR3 length equals 14 residues. The CDR3 DNA is TGTGCTAGTGGACGGGCGAGCTCCTACAATGAGCAGTTCTTC. It yields the protein CASGRASSYNEQFF.

The rearrangement links TRBV7-6 to TRBJ2-7; D call uncertain. This CDR3 has 14 residues. In germline, CDR1 is SGHVS, CDR2 FNYEAQ. Trimming removed 4 bases at V and 0 bases at J, with 10 bases between. CDR3 nucleotides: TGTGCCAGCAGCTCGATTAGCAACTCCTACGAGCAGTACTTC. This gives the protein CASSSISNSYEQYF. The entire variable domain, with the rest obtained from reference TRBV7-6 and TRBJ2-7, is as follows: GAGVSQSPRYKVTKRGQDVALRCDPISGHVSLYWYRQALGQGPEFLTYFNYEAQQDKSGLPNDRFSAERPEGSISTLTIQRTEQRDSAMYRCASSSISNSYEQYFGPGTRLTVT.

The CDR3 sequence: CASSAGLNVPYNEQFF. In DNA form, the CDR3 reads TGTGCCAGCAGCGCCGGACTAAACGTCCCCTACAATGAGCAGTTCTTC. The V gene is TRBV9, the J gene TRBJ2-1; the D gene is possibly TRBD2 (6 bases). The CDR3 is 16 residues long. The V gene's germline CDR1 is SGDLS and CDR2 YYNGEE. V shed 3 bases and J shed 2 bases, with 15 bases lying between them.

The gene calls are TRBV2 and TRBJ2-1; either TRBD1 or TRBD2 may supply D (5 bases each). The CDR3 runs to 12 residues. Germline V gives CDR1 SNHLY, CDR2 FYNNEI. The V gene lost 5 bases and the J gene lost 8 bases, with 10 bases spanning the gap. The CDR3 sequence is CASSWDVYEQFF. In nucleotides, the CDR3 is TGTGCCAGCAGTTGGGACGTTTATGAGCAGTTCTTC.

This rearrangement joins TRBV29-1 to TRBJ2-3, with no clear D. Germline CDR1 SQVTM, CDR2 ANQGSEA. Trimming pared 4 bases from V and 0 bases from J, leaving 11 bases between. The CDR3 consists of 14 residues. CDR3 amino acids: CSVAPGDSTDTQYF. The CDR3 DNA sequence: TGCAGCGTTGCCCCAGGAGACAGCACAGATACGCAGTATTTT.

With regard to this clone: Germline and junction disagree at one end, which may indicate a read error. The gene calls are TRBV10-3 and TRBJ2-5; D could derive from TRBD1 or TRBD2 (5 bases each). From germline, CDR1 is ENHRY and CDR2 SYGVKD. The length of the CDR3 is 13 residues. Here the CDR3 DNA reads TGTGCCATCAGTGAGTACAGGTATACTAGACACCACTTC. It encodes CAISEYRYTRHHF.

The gene calls are TRBV30 and TRBJ1-1, with D maybe TRBD1 (6 bases). This CDR3 has 14 amino acids. Germline loops: CDR1 GTSNPN, CDR2 SVGIG (reference sequence). The V gene lost 3 bases and the J gene lost 5 bases, with 16 bases spanning the gap. Written as DNA, the CDR3 is TGTGCCTGGAGGAAGAATGGGGGCGCGACTGAAGCTTTCTTT. Its protein product is CAWRKNGGATEAFF. Full variable domain (outside the CDR3, taken from reference TRBV30 and TRBJ1-1): SQTIHQWPATLVQPVGSPLSLECTVEGTSNPNLYWYRQAAGRGLQLLFYSVGIGQISSEVPQNLSASRPQDRQFILSSKKLLLSDSGFYLCAWRKNGGATEAFFGQGTRLTVV.

This clone was seen more than once but under ten times. J is TRBJ2-6 and V is TRBV4-2; possible D gene TRBD2, 5 bases. Trimming took 0 bases from V and 4 from J, leaving 10 bases between them. The CDR3 is made up of 16 amino acids. Germline CDR1 reads LGHNA; CDR2 reads YNFKEQ. The chain's CDR3 is CASSQDAGAGANVLTF. The CDR3 nucleotides read TGTGCCAGCAGCCAAGACGCGGGCGCCGGGGCCAACGTCCTGACTTTC.

This rearrangement joins TRBV7-8 to TRBJ2-7, with a possible D match to TRBD1 (6 bases). The length of the CDR3 is 17 residues. The germline V and J ends were trimmed by 1 base and 0 bases, with 16 bases remaining between them. In germline, CDR1 is SGHVS, CDR2 FQNEAQ. CDR3 residues: CASSLDIQGSSSYEQYF. In DNA, the CDR3 is TGTGCCAGCAGCTTAGACATACAGGGTTCGAGCTCCTACGAGCAGTACTTC.

Remarks on this clone: At one boundary the junction diverges from the germline segment, which might be a read error. The V and J genes are TRBV5-1 and TRBJ2-7; 8 nucleotides align to TRBD1. The CDR3 length is 13 residues. Germline V gene data show CDR1 as SGHRS and CDR2 as YFSETQ. The CDR3 loop is CASSQDRDRERDF. CDR3 sequence (DNA): TGCGCCAGCAGCCAGGACAGGGACCGAGAAAGGGACTTC.